Listed below are T cell receptor beta chains from one sample, sequenced in a study of siplizumab effects on memory and regulatory T cells. Here immunoSEQ multiplex PCR was the method, and the copy in TCRdb shows in-frame clones only, minus some. In the table there are about 100,000 clones, 94% of which are singletons. Sequencing was done on a sample of non-Treg CD4+ T cells sorted from blood. The receptors shown here come from a human donor in good health. Both conserved end residues are part of each CDR3. A D gene is named only where the DNA matches it firmly. Some rows mark clone size as missing; the rest say once, few, many or name a class of expanded clone.

size,V,J,D,CDR3,DNA
.,TRBV6-1,TRBJ1-5,TRBD1,CASSRTGAGNQPQHF,TGTGCCAGCAGCAGGACAGGGGCCGGCAATCAGCCCCAGCATTTT
.,TRBV12-5,TRBJ2-3,.,CASGQGPQSTDTQYF,TGTGCTAGTGGTCAAGGCCCCCAAAGCACAGATACGCAGTATTTT
.,TRBV7-3,TRBJ2-2,TRBD2,CASSDGLAGITGELFF,TGTGCCAGCAGCGATGGACTAGCGGGAATAACCGGGGAGCTGTTTTTT
.,TRBV7-2,TRBJ2-5,TRBD1,CASRRTGGGETQYF,TGTGCCAGCAGACGGACAGGCGGCGGGGAGACCCAGTACTTC
.,TRBV7-3,TRBJ2-1,TRBD2,CASSPRLAGALNEQFF,TGTGCCAGCAGCCCCCGACTAGCGGGAGCCTTGAATGAGCAGTTCTTC
.,TRBV6-5,TRBJ2-5,.,CASSYSRGGVTTQYF,TGTGCCAGCAGTTACTCGAGGGGGGGGGTAACGACCCAGTACTTC
.,TRBV7-9,TRBJ1-1,TRBD1,CASSSDRGLGTEAFF,TGTGCCAGCAGCTCTGACAGGGGGCTGGGGACTGAAGCTTTCTTT
few,TRBV14,TRBJ2-5,TRBD1,CASSQFPQGAGWQETQYF,TGTGCCAGCAGCCAATTCCCTCAGGGGGCAGGGTGGCAAGAGACCCAGTACTTC
.,TRBV30,TRBJ2-1,TRBD2,CAWSNGLARFF,TGTGCCTGGAGTAATGGACTAGCGAGGTTCTTC
.,TRBV19,TRBJ2-3,TRBD1,CASSLGTGRADTQYF,TGTGCCAGTAGTCTCGGGACAGGGAGGGCAGATACGCAGTATTTT
.,TRBV6-1,TRBJ1-1,TRBD1,CASRQTGTGEAFF,TGTGCCAGCAGACAGACCGGGACAGGGGAAGCTTTCTTT
.,TRBV7-9,TRBJ1-1,TRBD1,CASSLDLTGVNTEAFF,TGTGCCAGCAGCTTAGACTTGACAGGGGTGAACACTGAAGCTTTCTTT
.,TRBV19,TRBJ2-1,.,CASSNTLTGDEQFF,TGTGCCAGTAGTAACACCCTAACCGGCGATGAGCAGTTCTTC
.,TRBV14,TRBJ2-1,.,CASSPLPKSPGLTYLNEQFF,TGTGCCAGCAGCCCGCTCCCAAAGAGCCCGGGACTGACTTACCTCAATGAGCAGTTCTTC
.,TRBV13,TRBJ1-2,.,CASSLGVDRISNYGYTF,TGTGCCAGCAGCTTAGGGGTAGACAGAATATCTAACTATGGCTACACCTTC
.,TRBV18,TRBJ1-3,.,CASSPRGNSGNTIYF,TGTGCCAGCTCACCAAGGGGAAACTCTGGAAACACCATATATTTT
.,TRBV28,TRBJ2-7,TRBD2,CASSLNMGGFRYEQYF,TGTGCCAGCAGTTTGAACATGGGGGGGTTTCGGTACGAGCAGTACTTC
.,TRBV7-9,TRBJ2-3,.,CASSPGRTQYF,TGTGCCAGCAGCCCGGGACGTACGCAGTATTTT
.,TRBV11-2,TRBJ2-7,TRBD2,CASRTPGRAHEQYF,TGTGCCAGCAGGACGCCCGGGAGGGCCCACGAGCAGTACTTC
.,TRBV5-1,TRBJ2-3,TRBD1,CASSLQGAYTDTQYF,TGCGCCAGCAGCTTACAGGGGGCGTACACAGATACGCAGTATTTT
.,TRBV19,TRBJ1-1,.,CASSIDSVANTEAFF,TGTGCCAGTAGTATAGACTCAGTGGCTAACACTGAAGCTTTCTTT
.,TRBV5-6,TRBJ1-3,.,CASSFPRETNTIYF,TGTGCCAGCAGCTTCCCCAGGGAGACAAACACCATATATTTT
.,TRBV7-9,TRBJ2-1,TRBD2,CASSFSSGSQIYNEQFF,TGTGCCAGCAGCTTTAGTAGCGGGAGCCAAATCTACAATGAGCAGTTCTTC
.,TRBV7-2,TRBJ2-2,.,CASSLLSNTGELFF,TGTGCCAGCAGCTTATTGTCGAACACCGGGGAGCTGTTTTTT
.,TRBV7-3,TRBJ2-6,.,CASSSGTGSGANVLTF,TGTGCCAGCAGCTCGGGGACGGGGTCTGGGGCCAACGTCCTGACTTTC
.,TRBV6-5,TRBJ2-1,TRBD2,CASTPLAGVTNEQFF,TGTGCCAGCACCCCACTAGCGGGAGTAACCAATGAGCAGTTCTTC
.,TRBV5-1,TRBJ2-7,TRBD1,CASSLEGQRGYEQYF,TGCGCCAGCAGCTTGGAGGGACAGCGAGGTTACGAGCAGTACTTC
once,TRBV19,TRBJ2-2,.,CASSPGVSGELFF,TGTGCCAGTAGTCCCGGAGTTTCCGGGGAGCTGTTTTTT
.,TRBV11-3,TRBJ2-3,.,CASSLQAGGTDTQYF,TGTGCCAGCAGCTTACAGGCTGGGGGCACAGATACGCAGTATTTT